Presented here are 19 T cell receptor beta chains from one specimen sequenced in a study of T cells after yellow fever vaccination. Each CDR3 protein gets one entry after TCRdb re-called the 5' RACE reads with MiXCR. The profile shows over 300,000 distinct CDR3 sequences, 6.8% of them singletons. The starting material was PBMCs, obtained about 49 days after the first yellow fever vaccination. These receptors were taken from a man aged 18 to 29 who received the YFV17D yellow fever vaccine.

The chain recombines TRBV5-1 with TRBJ1-2; unclear D gene. V lost 6 bases and J lost 12, with 21 bases in between. This CDR3 spans 13 amino acids. The germline V gene has CDR1 SGHRS and CDR2 YFSETQ. The CDR3: CASIVLAAALNTF. The CDR3 bases are TGCGCCAGCATCGTGCTTGCGGCAGCCTTAAACACCTTC.

This clonotype was counted ten times or more. One end of the junction varies from germline; a read error may be responsible. The gene calls are TRBV6-5 and TRBJ2-7; the match to TRBD2 covers 16 bases. Germline loops: CDR1 MNHEY, CDR2 SVGAGI. The CDR3 runs 15 residues. Written as DNA, the CDR3 is TGTGCCAGCAGTTCTTCCCCGGGACTAGCGGGGGGGCGGAACTTC. Amino acid sequence: CASSSSPGLAGGRNF.

This clonotype was picked up a small number of times. This chain links TRBV6-1 with TRBJ1-2; a weak D match, TRBD1 (5 bases). Trimming shortened V by 0 bases and J by 4 bases, and 21 bases separated the two germline ends. Germline V gives CDR1 MNHNS, CDR2 SASEGT. This CDR3 has 18 amino acids. CDR3 sequence: CASSEAGISGNPIYGYTF. CDR3 sequence (DNA): TGTGCCAGCAGTGAAGCGGGAATTTCAGGGAACCCAATCTATGGCTACACCTTC.

Remarks on this clonotype: A read error is likely, as this CDR3 ends without the conserved phenylalanine or tryptophan. The chain carries TRBV18 and TRBJ1-5; D ambiguous. Trimming shortened V by 4 bases and J by 8 bases, and 15 bases separated the two germline ends. Germline V gene lookup returns CDR1 KGHSH and CDR2 LQKENI. The CDR3 consists of 14 residues. The CDR3 DNA reads TGTGCCAGCTCACTAAATACGCATCCCGAGCCCCAGCATTTG. Translating it yields CASSLNTHPEPQHL.

This chain joins TRBV19 and TRBJ2-7, with 14 positions matching TRBD2. Germline loops: CDR1 LNHDA, CDR2 SQIVND (reference sequence). The CDR3 has 20 amino acids. Trimming at V came to 5 bases and at J to 3 bases, leaving 18 bases not matched to a gene. The CDR3 bases are TGTGCCAGTAGTTCCCGTGAGGAAGGGACTAGCGGGGGCCCTTACTACGAGCAGTACTTC. It translates to CASSSREEGTSGGPYYEQYF.

This clonotype was detected only a few times. This CDR3 is CSAADQRGYNEQFF. The CDR3 region has the DNA TGCAGTGCCGCCGATCAGCGGGGTTACAATGAGCAGTTCTTC. The V and J genes are TRBV20-1 and TRBJ2-1, with 7 bases identical to TRBD2. The CDR3 is 14 residues long. Germline V lookup: CDR1 DFQATT, CDR2 SNEGSKA (reference sequence). With V trimmed by 6 bases and J by 4 bases, 9 bases remained unmatched.

This clonotype was seen only a few times. The V gene is TRBV29-1, the J gene TRBJ2-7; 8 bases line up with TRBD1. The V gene end was trimmed by 5 bases and the J gene end by 3 bases; junction bases not matched to a gene: 3. Germline V lookup: CDR1 SQVTM, CDR2 ANQGSEA. This CDR3 has 12 residues. Here the CDR3 reads CSVLDRDYEQYF. The CDR3 DNA follows: TGCAGCGTTTTGGACAGGGACTACGAGCAGTACTTC.

This clonotype was detected many times. The chain recombines TRBV20-1 with TRBJ2-7; 14 positions match TRBD2. CDR3 length: 14 amino acids. The V and J ends lost 6 bases and 6 bases, in that order; junction bases with no gene match: 7. Germline CDR1 is DFQATT and CDR2 is SNEGSKA (reference sequence). The CDR3 sequence: CSASGTSGGLEQYF. As DNA, the CDR3 is TGCAGTGCGTCCGGGACTAGCGGGGGTCTCGAGCAGTACTTC.

This clonotype was observed at least ten times. The rearrangement links TRBV20-1 to TRBJ1-4; 7 bases line up with TRBD1. CDR3 length: 12 residues. Trimming at V came to 3 bases and at J to 8 bases, leaving 3 bases not matched to a gene. Germline CDR1 and CDR2: DFQATT and SNEGSKA (reference sequence). As DNA, the CDR3 is TGCAGTGCTAGCAGGGGGGAAGAAAAACTGTTTTTT. Protein: CSASRGEEKLFF.

This rearrangement joins TRBV7-3 to TRBJ2-6; TRBD1 might be the D (6 bases). V lost 5 bases, J lost 3 bases, and 11 bases lay in between. Germline CDR1 SGHTA, CDR2 FQGTGA. CDR3 length: 15 residues. The CDR3 loop is CASSGRTVGANVLTF. CDR3 nucleotides: TGTGCCAGCAGCGGCAGGACAGTTGGGGCCAACGTCCTGACTTTC.

This clonotype was detected a few times. The V gene is TRBV4-2, the J gene TRBJ2-3; no clear D. V lost 0 bases, J lost 4 bases, and 8 bases lay in between. Germline V gives CDR1 LGHNA, CDR2 YNFKEQ. There are 14 residues in the CDR3. The DNA of the CDR3 is TGTGCCAGCAGCCAAGAAAGACTCGCAGATACGCAGTATTTT. Residues: CASSQERLADTQYF.

This clonotype was found many times. The rearrangement links TRBV5-1 to TRBJ2-5; D is possibly TRBD2 (5 bases). Germline CDR1 and CDR2: SGHRS and YFSETQ. The V end lost 9 bases, the J end lost 4 bases, and 13 bases lay between the germline ends. The CDR3 covers 12 residues. The CDR3 nucleotides read TGCGCCACCCGGAGGAACTTAGAGACCCAGTACTTC. Residues: CATRRNLETQYF.

The chain employs TRBV27 and TRBJ2-5, with TRBD2 identical over 10 bases. Germline V gene sequence: CDR1 MNHEY, CDR2 SMNVEV (reference sequence). The CDR3 loop spans 15 amino acids. Trimming cost V 6 bases and J 0 bases; bases outside gene matches: 4. CDR3 amino acids: CASSRTSGHQETQYF. Here the CDR3 DNA reads TGTGCCAGCAGCCGGACTAGCGGACACCAAGAGACCCAGTACTTC.

This chain uses TRBV5-4 with TRBJ1-4, with D uncertain. Trimming removed 3 bases from V and 8 bases from J, with 11 bases in between. This CDR3 spans 13 amino acids. The germline V gene encodes CDR1 SGHNT and CDR2 YYREEE (reference sequence). The CDR3 spells CASSSTSGEKLFF. In DNA, the CDR3 is TGTGCCAGCAGCTCGACCAGTGGGGAAAAACTGTTTTTT.

This clonotype was recorded a few times. The chain uses TRBV7-2 and TRBJ2-1; possibly TRBD2 for D (6 bases). The CDR3 has 14 residues. The germline V gene encodes CDR1 SGHTA and CDR2 FQGNSA. Trimming pared 8 bases from V and 4 bases from J, leaving 15 bases between. The CDR3 region is CASGSPGGYNEQFF. The CDR3 DNA reads TGTGCCAGCGGGAGCCCCGGGGGATACAATGAGCAGTTCTTC.

This clonotype was counted only a few times. The genes are TRBV7-3 and TRBJ2-2; D is unclear. The CDR3 runs to 15 residues. Trimming removed 3 bases at V and 4 bases at J, with 12 bases between. Germline V gene lookup returns CDR1 SGHTA and CDR2 FQGTGA. CDR3 residues: CASSFNGVGTGELFF. CDR3 in DNA: TGTGCCAGCAGCTTCAACGGAGTAGGCACCGGGGAGCTGTTTTTT.

This CDR3 reads CASSQTSGGRDEQFF. The DNA of the CDR3 is TGTGCCAGCAGCCAAACTAGCGGGGGGAGGGATGAGCAGTTCTTC. The genes are TRBV4-2 and TRBJ2-1; TRBD2 agrees at 12 bases. The CDR3 extends over 15 amino acids. The J segment lost 8 bases and the V segment lost 2 bases, leaving 4 bases of the junction unmatched. CDR1 and CDR2 from the germline V gene are LGHNA and YNFKEQ.

The chain carries TRBV20-1 and TRBJ1-5; 7 positions match TRBD1. The CDR3 loop spans 13 amino acids. The J segment lost 4 bases and the V segment lost 6 bases, leaving 6 bases of the junction unmatched. Germline V gene sequence: CDR1 DFQATT, CDR2 SNEGSKA (reference sequence). Written as DNA, the CDR3 is TGCAGTGCCACAGGGGTGGCGAATCAGCCCCAGCATTTT. This codes for CSATGVANQPQHF.

A few counts support this clonotype. The chain recombines TRBV5-1 with TRBJ2-5; the D gene could be TRBD1 or TRBD2 (5 bases each). V was pared by 1 base and J by 4 bases, with 17 bases between. In germline, CDR1 is SGHRS, CDR2 YFSETQ. The CDR3 has 16 amino acids. CDR3 coding DNA: TGCGCCAGCAGCTTGCGGGGCCTGGGGATAGGAGAGACCCAGTACTTC. Amino acid sequence: CASSLRGLGIGETQYF.